Presented here are 10 T cell receptor beta chains from one specimen sequenced in a study of T-cell memory formation after mild COVID-19. MiXCR, run by TCRdb on the 5' RACE reads, gives a single entry per CDR3 protein. The table lists over 350,000 distinct CDR3 sequences, 16% of them singletons. Sequences were obtained from PBMCs or a T cell subset sorted from them (not recorded which). All receptors come from a man aged 18 to 35 who had mild COVID-19 (a few samples of this study predate the infection). Cell type and time point are not known.

This chain connects TRBV12-3 or TRBV12-4 to TRBJ2-1; 8 nucleotides line up with TRBD1. The CDR3 runs to 13 residues. V was clipped by 5 bases and J by 6 bases; unmatched bases: 3. The CDR3 reads CASSGGQVNEQFF. The CDR3 nucleotides read TGTGCCAGCAGTGGGGGACAGGTCAATGAGCAGTTCTTC.

Of note for this clonotype: Compared with germline, one end of the junction differs, possibly owing to a read error. The rearrangement links TRBV12-3 or TRBV12-4 to TRBJ1-1; D is unresolved. The CDR3 has 10 residues. The CDR3 is CASSLGRVNF. The CDR3 nucleotides read TGTGCCAGCAGTTTAGGTAGGGTGAACTTT.

This clonotype was observed a handful of times. The chain uses TRBV7-3 and TRBJ2-3; perhaps TRBD1 as D (6 bases). The V gene lost 5 bases and the J gene lost 4 bases, with 16 bases spanning the gap. The CDR3 length is 15 residues. Germline loops: CDR1 SGHTA, CDR2 FQGTGA. The DNA for the CDR3 is TGTGCCAGCAGCCAGGGGTCAGGGGTACCAGATACGCAGTATTTT. This sequence encodes CASSQGSGVPDTQYF.

This clonotype was recorded at least ten times. V usage is TRBV4-1 and J usage is TRBJ2-6; weak D call: TRBD1 (6 bases). The germline V gene encodes CDR1 MGHRA and CDR2 YSYEKL. Trimming took 0 bases from V and 2 from J, leaving 17 bases between them. The CDR3 has 19 residues. The CDR3 DNA reads as TGCGCCAGCAGCCAAGATCGTGCACAGGGTGGCGCTGGGGCCAACGTCCTGACTTTC. Protein product: CASSQDRAQGGAGANVLTF.

V is TRBV5-1 and J is TRBJ2-1, with TRBD1 as a possible D gene (5 bases). V lost 4 bases and J lost 8, with 13 bases in between. This CDR3 spans 13 amino acids. Germline CDR1 is SGHRS and CDR2 is YFSETQ. CDR3 residues: CASSPSGIDEQFF. CDR3 sequence (DNA): TGCGCCAGCAGCCCCTCAGGGATCGATGAGCAGTTCTTC.

The rearrangement uses TRBV3-1 and TRBJ1-2, with D possibly TRBD1 on 5 matching bases. CDR1 and CDR2 from the germline V gene are LGHDT and YNNKEL (reference sequence). This CDR3 spans 10 amino acids. Trimming removed 6 bases at V and 10 bases at J, with 9 bases between. The DNA of the CDR3 is TGTGCCAGCAGAGGGGCGTACTACACCTTC. Amino acids: CASRGAYYTF.

The chain couples TRBV5-1 to TRBJ1-1; D not certain. The CDR3 is 15 amino acids. The ends were cut back, 0 bases at V and 3 bases at J, with 12 bases in the middle. Germline V lookup: CDR1 SGHRS, CDR2 YFSETQ. The CDR3 here is CASSLGRREDTEAFF. The DNA of the CDR3 is TGCGCCAGCAGCTTGGGAAGGCGGGAGGACACTGAAGCTTTCTTT. Combining the CDR3 with reference TRBV5-1 and TRBJ1-1 gives the whole variable domain KAGVTQTPRYLIKTRGQQVTLSCSPISGHRSVSWYQQTPGQGLQFLFEYFSETQRNKGNFPGRFSGRQFSNSRSEMNVSTLELGDSALYLCASSLGRREDTEAFFGQGTRLTVV.

This chain uses TRBV5-1 with TRBJ1-2; no reliable D call. V was cut by 0 bases and J by 2 bases, with 11 bases left in between. The CDR3 is made up of 15 amino acids. Germline lookup yields CDR1 SGHRS and CDR2 YFSETQ. CDR3 in DNA: TGCGCCAGCAGCTTGGACCCTAATTCGAACTATGGCTACACCTTC. This encodes CASSLDPNSNYGYTF. Full variable domain (missing parts from reference TRBV5-1 and TRBJ1-2): KAGVTQTPRYLIKTRGQQVTLSCSPISGHRSVSWYQQTPGQGLQFLFEYFSETQRNKGNFPGRFSGRQFSNSRSEMNVSTLELGDSALYLCASSLDPNSNYGYTFGSGTRLTVV.

The chain links TRBV20-1 to TRBJ2-3; TRBD2 matches at 9 bases. There are 15 residues in the CDR3. Germline CDR1 reads DFQATT; CDR2 reads SNEGSKA (reference sequence). V was pared by 2 bases and J by 4 bases, with 7 bases of the junction left unmatched. CDR3 DNA: TGCAGTGCTAGATTCGTGGCTAGCGGGGCAGATACGCAGTATTTT. This sequence encodes CSARFVASGADTQYF.

This clonotype was recorded a few times. V and J are TRBV7-2 and TRBJ1-6, with a weak D call TRBD1 (5 bases). This CDR3 contains 13 residues. V was clipped by 6 bases and J by 7 bases, with 10 bases between them. Germline lookup yields CDR1 SGHTA and CDR2 FQGNSA. The CDR3: CASRHEGNSPLHF. DNA of the CDR3: TGTGCCAGCAGACACGAGGGGAATTCACCCCTCCACTTT.